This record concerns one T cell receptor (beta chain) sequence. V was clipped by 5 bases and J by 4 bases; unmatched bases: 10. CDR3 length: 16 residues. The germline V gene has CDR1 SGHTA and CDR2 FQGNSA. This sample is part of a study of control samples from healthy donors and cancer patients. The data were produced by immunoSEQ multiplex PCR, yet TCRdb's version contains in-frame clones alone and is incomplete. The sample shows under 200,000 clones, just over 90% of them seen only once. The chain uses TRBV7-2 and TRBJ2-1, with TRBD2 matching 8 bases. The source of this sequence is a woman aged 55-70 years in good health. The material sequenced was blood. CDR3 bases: TGTGCCAGCAGCCCTAAAGGACGGGGGGGGTACAATGAGCAGTTCTTC. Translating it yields CASSPKGRGGYNEQFF.